A single sample gave rise to the 10 T cell receptor beta chains below, sequenced in a study of T cell repertoires in cytomegalovirus infection (dated by TCRdb to between 2018 and 2021). Sequencing relied on an Illumina HiSeq 1500. TCRdb reanalyzed the raw reads on its own, using fastp at Q25 for trimming and MiXCR for clone calling, and kept in-frame beta chains. Each CDR3 protein gets just one entry, which takes the most common genes and DNA from the rows behind it. Within this sample are some 240,000 distinct CDR3 sequences, with around 15% of them counted one time only. The top ten clonotypes cover around 43% of the sample. Sample: CD8+ T cells from PBMCs. The receptors come from a human donor in good health (CMV status not recorded). Some clones in this sample may be carry-over from other donors' samples.

The V gene is TRBV20-1, the J gene TRBJ1-6; 7 positions agree with TRBD1. Unmatched junction bases numbered 12, after V lost 6 bases and J lost 4 bases. Per germline, CDR1 DFQATT and CDR2 SNEGSKA (reference sequence). CDR3 length: 16 amino acids. CDR3 protein: CSARDPSGGYNSPLHF. Here the CDR3 DNA reads TGCAGTGCCCGGGACCCATCAGGGGGTTATAATTCACCCCTCCACTTT.

This clonotype was found a few times. V gene TRBV7-8 combines with J gene TRBJ1-5; D gene uncertain. Germline CDR1 is SGHVS and CDR2 is FQNEAQ. The V and J ends lost 5 bases and 0 bases respectively, with 17 bases between them. This CDR3 region has 17 residues. CDR3 in DNA: TGTGCCAGCAGCAAGTTTATATGGGTAATTAGCAATCAGCCCCAGCATTTT. It codes for CASSKFIWVISNQPQHF. Filled out from reference TRBV7-8 and TRBJ1-5, the complete variable domain reads GAGVSQSPRYKVAKRGQDVALRCDPISGHVSLFWYQQALGQGPEFLTYFQNEAQLDKSGLPSDRFFAERPEGSVSTLKIQRTQQEDSAVYLCASSKFIWVISNQPQHFGDGTRLSIL.

The genes are TRBV10-3 and TRBJ2-3; 7 bases align to TRBD1. After removal of 3 bases from V and 6 bases from J, the junction contained 12 bases not matched to a gene. The CDR3 consists of 16 residues. In germline, CDR1 is ENHRY, CDR2 SYGVKD. The CDR3 reads CAISDPNRGSFDTQYF. CDR3 sequence (DNA): TGTGCCATCAGTGACCCGAACAGGGGTTCCTTCGATACGCAGTATTTT.

This clonotype has just a few counts. This chain uses TRBV28 with TRBJ2-3; no reliable D call. Germline V CDR1 and CDR2: MDHEN, SYDVKM. CDR3 length: 13 amino acids. Trimming left V 5 bases short and J 2 bases short, with 8 bases between. Written as DNA, the CDR3 is TGTGCCAGCAGTGTATTTAACACAGATACGCAGTATTTT. It yields the protein CASSVFNTDTQYF.

This clonotype showed up just a few times. The chain employs TRBV4-1 and TRBJ2-7; no reliable D call. V dropped 1 base and J dropped 3 bases, with 10 bases sitting between them. Germline loops: CDR1 MGHRA, CDR2 YSYEKL. This CDR3 has 14 amino acids. CDR3 nucleotides: TGCGCCAGCAGCCAAGGCGTCAGAAGCTACGAGCAGTACTTC. Residues: CASSQGVRSYEQYF.

This clonotype was seen at least ten times. This sequence joins TRBV7-9 and TRBJ1-2; 8 bases match TRBD1. CDR3 length equals 14 residues. Germline CDR1 SEHNR, CDR2 FQNEAQ (reference sequence). The ends lost 5 bases at V and 6 bases at J; junction bases unmatched: 8. DNA of the CDR3: TGTGCCAGCAGCGCAGGAGACAGGGGTGATGGCTACACCTTC. Translation: CASSAGDRGDGYTF.

There are many counts of this clonotype. This CDR3 reads CASSYSERGLPSNGELFF. CDR3 bases: TGTGCCAGCAGTTACTCGGAGAGGGGACTCCCTTCAAACGGGGAGCTGTTTTTT. J is TRBJ2-2 and V is TRBV6-5, with TRBD2 as a possible D gene (6 bases). The CDR3 is 18 residues long. Looked up from germline, CDR1 is MNHEY and CDR2 is SVGAGI. V was clipped by 0 bases and J by 7 bases, with 21 bases between them.

This clonotype was seen many times. The chain joins TRBV7-8 to TRBJ1-5; D gene ambiguous. The CDR3 contains 16 residues. The V end was cut by 0 bases, the J end by 1 base, with 10 bases between. Per the germline V gene, CDR1 is SGHVS and CDR2 is FQNEAQ. The CDR3 protein is CASSLAPGLSNQPQHF. The CDR3 DNA is TGTGCCAGCAGCTTAGCACCGGGCCTCAGCAATCAGCCCCAGCATTTT.

Only a few counts were recorded for this clonotype. The chain employs TRBV7-9 and TRBJ2-7; D is undetermined. This CDR3 is 14 amino acids long. The germline gives CDR1 SEHNR, CDR2 FQNEAQ (reference sequence). Trimming shortened V by 4 bases and J by 5 bases, and 15 bases separated the two germline ends. The CDR3 reads CASSSEYGGDEQYF. The CDR3 region has the DNA TGTGCCAGCAGCTCAGAGTACGGTGGCGACGAGCAGTACTTC.

This chain links TRBV6-5 with TRBJ1-6; no firm D call. Trimming took off 2 bases at V and 6 bases at J, with 8 bases between the two ends. Germline V lookup: CDR1 MNHEY, CDR2 SVGAGI. This CDR3 spans 14 amino acids. In DNA, the CDR3 is TGTGCCAGCAGTTACGAGCAGTCTAATTCACCCCTCCACTTT. This encodes CASSYEQSNSPLHF.